A selection of T cell receptor beta chains follows, all from one sample in a study of somatic mutations in cytotoxic T cells in rheumatoid arthritis. TCRdb's copy holds only in-frame clones and misses some; the assay was immunoSEQ multiplex PCR. The data show some 14,000 clones, with around 80% seen just once and roughly 27% held by the top ten. Specimen: CD8+ T cells sorted from blood. These receptors came from an adult with rheumatoid arthritis. CDR3s include the opening cysteine and the closing phenylalanine or tryptophan. D genes are given only for firm matches. Size is stated for part of the rows, as once, few or many counts, or as a class when the clone is expanded.

NA	TRBJ2-7	NA	TRBV19	CATAEDAGAEGDEQYF	TGTGCCACAGCCGAAGACGCGGGGGCCGAGGGCGACGAGCAGTACTTC
TRBD2	TRBJ2-1	NA	TRBV5-1	CASSLRGGAKNEQFF	TGCGCCAGCAGCCTACGGGGGGGGGCCAAGAATGAGCAGTTCTTC
NA	TRBJ2-7	NA	TRBV6-5	CASSLEQYF	TGTGCCAGCAGCCTCGAGCAGTACTTC
NA	TRBJ2-7	once	TRBV10-3	CAISESTGRHEQYF	TGTGCCATCAGTGAGTCGACAGGTCGCCACGAGCAGTACTTC
NA	TRBJ2-1	NA	TRBV27	CASKEETASYNEQFF	TGTGCCAGCAAAGAGGAGACCGCCTCCTACAATGAGCAGTTCTTC
TRBD1	TRBJ2-2	NA	TRBV30	CAWSVGDSNTGELFF	TGTGCCTGGAGTGTTGGGGACAGCAACACCGGGGAGCTGTTTTTT
NA	TRBJ1-4	NA	TRBV7-9	CASSLRATNEKLFF	TGTGCCAGCAGCTTACGGGCGACTAATGAAAAACTGTTTTTT
NA	TRBJ1-5	NA	TRBV5-4	CASSLGTNQPQHF	TGTGCCAGCAGCTTGGGGACAAATCAGCCCCAGCATTTT
NA	TRBJ1-3	NA	TRBV7-8	CASSLAGFGNTIYF	TGTGCCAGCAGCTTAGCCGGTTTCGGAAACACCATATATTTT
NA	TRBJ2-3	NA	TRBV6-1	CASSGGGPTDTQYF	TGTGCCAGCAGTGGTGGCGGACCCACAGATACGCAGTATTTT
TRBD2	TRBJ2-2	NA	TRBV4-2	CASSQVAGGSANTGELFF	TGTGCCAGCAGCCAAGTGGCGGGGGGCAGCGCGAACACCGGGGAGCTGTTTTTT
NA	TRBJ2-1	NA	TRBV9	CASTLGDLDEQFF	TGTGCCAGCACCTTGGGGGATCTGGATGAGCAGTTCTTC
NA	TRBJ1-6	NA	TRBV30	CAWSPGRPPRFLHF	TGTGCCTGGAGTCCGGGCAGGCCTCCCAGATTCCTCCACTTT